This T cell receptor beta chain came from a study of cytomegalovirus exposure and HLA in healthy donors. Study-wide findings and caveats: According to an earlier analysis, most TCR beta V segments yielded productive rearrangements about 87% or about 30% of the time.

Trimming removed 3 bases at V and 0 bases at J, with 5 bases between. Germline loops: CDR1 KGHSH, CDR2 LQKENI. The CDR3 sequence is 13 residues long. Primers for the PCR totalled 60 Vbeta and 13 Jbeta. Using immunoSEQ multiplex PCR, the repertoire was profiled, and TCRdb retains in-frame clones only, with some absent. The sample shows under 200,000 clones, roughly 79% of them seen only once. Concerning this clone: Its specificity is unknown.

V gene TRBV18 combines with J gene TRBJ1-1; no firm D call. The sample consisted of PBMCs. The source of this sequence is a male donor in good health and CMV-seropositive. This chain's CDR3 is CASSPGMNTEAFF. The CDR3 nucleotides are TGTGCCAGCTCACCCGGTATGAACACTGAAGCTTTCTTT. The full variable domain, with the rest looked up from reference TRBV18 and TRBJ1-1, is NAGVMQNPRHLVRRRGQEARLRCSPMKGHSHVYWYRQLPEEGLKFMVYLQKENIIDESGMPKERFSAEFPKEGPSILRIQQVVRGDSAAYFCASSPGMNTEAFFGQGTRLTVV.